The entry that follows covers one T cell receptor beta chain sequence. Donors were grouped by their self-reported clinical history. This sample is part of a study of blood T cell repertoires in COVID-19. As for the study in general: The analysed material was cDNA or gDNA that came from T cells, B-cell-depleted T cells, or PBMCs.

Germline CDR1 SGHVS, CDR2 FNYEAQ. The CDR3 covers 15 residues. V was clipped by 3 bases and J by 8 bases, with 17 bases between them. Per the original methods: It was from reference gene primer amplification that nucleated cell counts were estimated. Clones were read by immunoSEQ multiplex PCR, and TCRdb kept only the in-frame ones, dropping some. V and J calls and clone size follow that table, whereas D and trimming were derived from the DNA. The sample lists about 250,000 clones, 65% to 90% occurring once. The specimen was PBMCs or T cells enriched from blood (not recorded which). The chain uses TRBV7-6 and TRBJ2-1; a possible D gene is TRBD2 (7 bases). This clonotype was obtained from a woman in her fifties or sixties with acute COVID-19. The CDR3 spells CASSFPEGGVDEQFF. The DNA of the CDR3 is TGTGCCAGCAGCTTCCCCGAAGGGGGGGTCGATGAGCAGTTCTTC. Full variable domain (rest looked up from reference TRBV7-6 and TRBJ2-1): GAGVSQSPRYKVTKRGQDVALRCDPISGHVSLYWYRQALGQGPEFLTYFNYEAQQDKSGLPNDRFSAERPEGSISTLTIQRTEQRDSAMYRCASSFPEGGVDEQFFGPGTRLTVL.